This record looks at one T cell receptor beta chain sequence and its context. It has no known antigen specificity. Per-base quality was not reported, and no clone a single base away is much larger than it. The sample belongs to a study of identical twins (dated by TCRdb to 2016 to 2018). Concerning the study at large: TCR alpha and beta repertoires from monozygotic twins, unrelated adults of various ages and cord blood were deep-sequenced to test whether fetal clonotypes persist. To rule out contamination, the twin experiments were replicated at different times with different library preparation protocols.

Every donor was a healthy Caucasian. The twin cohort consisted of three pairs of female monozygotic twins, all aged about 18 to 29 years. Positive isolation kits from Invitrogen were used to isolate CD4+ and CD8+ T cell populations. General conclusions and limits of the study: Conclusions relied on cross-sectional statistical analysis, since the same donors could not be followed over many years. Compared with coincidental sharing between unrelated individuals, out-of-frame TCR alpha sequences shared between twins had an excess of sequences with low generation probability. Invariant T cells such as MAIT and iNKT could partly confound zero-insertion analyses, though diverse VJ usage argued against this for most clonotypes. In monozygotic twins, recombination models systematically underestimated out-of-frame TCR alpha sharing, but the models matched the sharing seen between unrelated individuals. A weaker excess of twin sharing was found in beta out-of-frame sequences because the signal-to-noise ratio was lowered by fewer shared sequences. Fewer insertions were carried by abundant cord blood beta clonotypes; a weaker similar trend was observed in young adult naive repertoires, while no such trend was observed in memory repertoires.

CDR1 SGHVS and CDR2 FNYEAQ were looked up in the germline V gene. V sheds 1 base and J sheds 6 bases, leaving 17 bases between their ends. The CDR3 runs 16 residues from the cysteine to the phenylalanine. Just CDR3 DNA is preserved here, 48 bases in frame from base 1. Library preparation employed 5' RACE. This sample was sequenced with an Illumina HiSeq 2000. A universal primer binding site was added through template switching, and the final cDNA carried a unique molecular identifier so that TCR cDNA molecules could be counted accurately. Specific primers in the conserved constant-segment region were used to synthesize first-strand cDNA for TCR alpha and beta chains. Each cDNA library was double barcoded, with a SMART-Mk sample barcode plus Illumina barcodes, to control for contamination. TruSeq adapter sequences and Illumina sample barcodes were added in two successive PCR steps. The Illumina HiSeq platform was used with custom primers to sequence TCR alpha and beta cDNA libraries. Per the authors' processing: MiGEC was used to process raw reads and extract unique molecular identifiers, and MiXCR was used to find CDR3 positions. For each individual, recombination models were inferred using an EM algorithm with the repgenHMM and IGoR tools. The tcR package in R was used for shared clonotype analysis, with sharing normalized by the product of cloneset sizes. Out-of-frame nonproductive sequences were analyzed to study raw recombination free of thymic and clonal selection effects. Clones were called with MiXCR by TCRdb after fastp trimmed the public reads at Q25, and only in-frame beta chains were retained. All rows with the same CDR3 protein become a single entry with the most common DNA and genes. The V and J calls here are based on TCRdb, not the publication. The sample records 200,000 to 250,000 distinct CDR3 sequences, roughly 7.5% of which are singletons. The ten biggest clones cover more than 5% of the sample.

The sample was also reused in another study, on yellow fever vaccine responses in identical twins. The second publication reports: According to the authors, in identical twins the way T cells responded to vaccination appeared partly convergent and partly personalized. The study precisely tracked vaccine-responding T cell clones in identical twins.

This chain joins TRBV7-6 to TRBJ2-3; the D match is possibly TRBD1 or TRBD2, with 6 bases aligned in each. This clonotype was sampled from a woman aged 18-30 years in good health. Sequenced: CD8+ T cells sorted from blood. The sequence in DNA is TGTGCCAGCAGCTTAGGGCTCGGGGGCGCGGCGGATACGCAGTATTTT. It codes for CASSLGLGGAADTQYF. This CDR3, with the reference TRBV7-6 and TRBJ2-3 proteins standing in past its ends, gives the full variable domain GAGVSQSPRYKVTKRGQDVALRCDPISGHVSLYWYRQALGQGPEFLTYFNYEAQQDKSGLPNDRFSAERPEGSISTLTIQRTEQRDSAMYRCASSLGLGGAADTQYFGPGTRLTVL.